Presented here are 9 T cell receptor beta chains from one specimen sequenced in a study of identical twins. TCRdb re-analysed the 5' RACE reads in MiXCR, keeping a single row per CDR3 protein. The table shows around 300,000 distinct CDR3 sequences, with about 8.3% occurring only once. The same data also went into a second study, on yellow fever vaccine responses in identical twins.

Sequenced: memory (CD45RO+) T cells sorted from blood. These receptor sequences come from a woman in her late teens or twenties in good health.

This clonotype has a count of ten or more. CDR3 bases: TGCGCCAGCAGCCTCATCTGGACTAGCGACACCGGGGAGCTGTTTTTT. Its protein product is CASSLIWTSDTGELFF. The chain recombines TRBV4-1 with TRBJ2-2; 9 bases match TRBD2. V lost 4 bases, J lost 3 bases, and 6 bases stayed unmatched. The CDR3 has 16 amino acids. The V gene's germline CDR1 is MGHRA and CDR2 YSYEKL.

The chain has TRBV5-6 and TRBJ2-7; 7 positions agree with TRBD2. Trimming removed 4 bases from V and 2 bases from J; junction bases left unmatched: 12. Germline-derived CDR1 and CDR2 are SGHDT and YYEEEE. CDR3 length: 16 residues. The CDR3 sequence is CASSPQRGGITYEQYV. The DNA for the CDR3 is TGTGCCAGCAGCCCACAGAGGGGAGGGATAACCTACGAGCAGTACGTC.

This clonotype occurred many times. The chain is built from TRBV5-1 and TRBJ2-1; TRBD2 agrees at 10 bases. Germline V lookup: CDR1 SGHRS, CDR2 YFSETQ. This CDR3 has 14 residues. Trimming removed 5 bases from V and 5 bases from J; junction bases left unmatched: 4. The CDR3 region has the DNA TGCGCCAGCAGGGGTAGCGGGAGGAACAATGAGCAGTTCTTC. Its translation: CASRGSGRNNEQFF.

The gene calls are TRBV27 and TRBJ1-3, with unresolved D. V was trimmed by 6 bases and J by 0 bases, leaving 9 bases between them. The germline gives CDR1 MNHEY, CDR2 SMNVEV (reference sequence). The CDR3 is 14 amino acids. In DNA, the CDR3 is TGTGCCAGCAGACCCGGGAACTCTGGAAACACCATATATTTT. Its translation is CASRPGNSGNTIYF.

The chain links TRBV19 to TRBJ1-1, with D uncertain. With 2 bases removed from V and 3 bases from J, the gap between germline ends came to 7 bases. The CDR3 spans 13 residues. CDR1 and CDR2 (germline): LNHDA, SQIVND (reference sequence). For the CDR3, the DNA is TGTGCCAGTAGTATAAGGAGAGACACTGAAGCTTTCTTT. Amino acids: CASSIRRDTEAFF.

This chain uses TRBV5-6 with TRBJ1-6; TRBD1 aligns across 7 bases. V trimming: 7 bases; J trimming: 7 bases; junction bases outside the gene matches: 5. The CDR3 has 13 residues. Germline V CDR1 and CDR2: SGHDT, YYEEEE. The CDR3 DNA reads TGTGCCAGCTCCGGGACAGTGAATTCACCCCTCCACTTT. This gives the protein CASSGTVNSPLHF.

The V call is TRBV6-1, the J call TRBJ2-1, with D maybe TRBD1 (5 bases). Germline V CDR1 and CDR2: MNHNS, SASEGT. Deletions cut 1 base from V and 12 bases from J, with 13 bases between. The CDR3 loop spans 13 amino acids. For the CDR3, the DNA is TGTGCCAGCAGTGAAGGGGGCAAGGGTGGGCAGTTCTTC. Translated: CASSEGGKGGQFF.

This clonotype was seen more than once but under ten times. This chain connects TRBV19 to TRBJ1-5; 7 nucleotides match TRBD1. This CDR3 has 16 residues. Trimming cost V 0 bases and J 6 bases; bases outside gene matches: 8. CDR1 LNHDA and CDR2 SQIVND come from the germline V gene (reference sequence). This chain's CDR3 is CASSIERQGYIQPQHF. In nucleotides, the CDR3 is TGTGCCAGTAGTATAGAGAGACAGGGATACATTCAGCCCCAGCATTTT.

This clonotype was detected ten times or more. The CDR3 DNA follows: TGCAGCGTTGAAAGACATTTGGGTTACGAGCAGTACTTC. Translating gives CSVERHLGYEQYF. The genes are TRBV29-1 and TRBJ2-7; D is uncertain. With 2 bases removed from V and 4 bases from J, the gap between germline ends came to 12 bases. Per the germline V gene, CDR1 is SQVTM and CDR2 is ANQGSEA. The CDR3 loop spans 13 amino acids.